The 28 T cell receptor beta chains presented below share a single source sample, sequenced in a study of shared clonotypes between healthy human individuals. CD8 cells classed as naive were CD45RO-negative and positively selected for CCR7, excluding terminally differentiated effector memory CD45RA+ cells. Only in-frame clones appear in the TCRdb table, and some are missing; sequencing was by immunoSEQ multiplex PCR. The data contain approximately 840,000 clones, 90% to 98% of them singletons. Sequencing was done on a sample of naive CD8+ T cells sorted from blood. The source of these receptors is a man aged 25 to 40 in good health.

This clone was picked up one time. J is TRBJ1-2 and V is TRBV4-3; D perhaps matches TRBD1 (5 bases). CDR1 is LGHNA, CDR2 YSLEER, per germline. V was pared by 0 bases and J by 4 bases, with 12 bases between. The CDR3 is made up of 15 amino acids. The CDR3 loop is CASSQDRGPGYGYTF. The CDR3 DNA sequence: TGCGCCAGCAGCCAAGATCGGGGCCCAGGCTATGGCTACACCTTC.

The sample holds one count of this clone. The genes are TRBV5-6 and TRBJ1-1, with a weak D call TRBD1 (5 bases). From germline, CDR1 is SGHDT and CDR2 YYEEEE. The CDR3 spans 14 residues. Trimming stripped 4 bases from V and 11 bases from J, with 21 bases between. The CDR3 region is CASSAGRKGSEAFF. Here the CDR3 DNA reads TGTGCCAGCAGCGCAGGCAGGAAGGGGAGCGAGGCTTTCTTT.

The CDR3 here is CASSLDRLNEQFF. The CDR3 coding sequence is TGTGCCAGCAGCCTTGACCGTCTCAATGAGCAGTTCTTC. V and J are TRBV9 and TRBJ2-1; D gene ambiguous. CDR1 SGDLS and CDR2 YYNGEE come from the germline V gene. The CDR3 is 13 amino acids. V was shortened by 4 bases and J by 6 bases, with 11 bases between the two germline ends. The full variable domain, with the rest looked up from reference TRBV9 and TRBJ2-1, is DSGVTQTPKHLITATGQRVTLRCSPRSGDLSVYWYQQSLDQGLQFLIQYYNGEERAKGNILERFSAQQFPDLHSELNLSSLELGDSALYFCASSLDRLNEQFFGPGTRLTVL.

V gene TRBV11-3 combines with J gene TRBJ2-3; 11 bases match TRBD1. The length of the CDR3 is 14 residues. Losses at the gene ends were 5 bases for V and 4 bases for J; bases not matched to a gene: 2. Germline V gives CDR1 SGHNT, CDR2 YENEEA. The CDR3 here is CASSLGQGADTQYF. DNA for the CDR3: TGTGCCAGCAGCCTGGGACAGGGGGCAGATACGCAGTATTTT.

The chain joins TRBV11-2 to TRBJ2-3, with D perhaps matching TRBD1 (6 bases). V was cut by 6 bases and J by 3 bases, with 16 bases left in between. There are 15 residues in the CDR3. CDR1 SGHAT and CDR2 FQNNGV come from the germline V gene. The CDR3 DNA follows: TGTGCCAGCAGACAGGGTTTAGGGTCTACAGATACGCAGTATTTT. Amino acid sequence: CASRQGLGSTDTQYF.

CDR3: CASSPEQGSQETQYF. As DNA, the CDR3 is TGTGCCAGCAGCCCGGAACAGGGGAGCCAAGAGACCCAGTACTTC. V gene TRBV5-5 combines with J gene TRBJ2-5; 7 bases map to TRBD1. The germline gives CDR1 SGHKS, CDR2 YYEKEE (reference sequence). With V trimmed by 4 bases and J by 1 base, 7 bases remained unmatched. This CDR3 region has 15 residues.

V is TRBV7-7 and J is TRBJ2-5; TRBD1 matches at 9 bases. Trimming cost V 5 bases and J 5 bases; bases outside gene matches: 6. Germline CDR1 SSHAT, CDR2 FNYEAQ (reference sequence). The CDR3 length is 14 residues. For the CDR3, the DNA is TGTGCCAGCAGCCTCGGACAGGGGTCCGAGACCCAGTACTTC. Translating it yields CASSLGQGSETQYF.

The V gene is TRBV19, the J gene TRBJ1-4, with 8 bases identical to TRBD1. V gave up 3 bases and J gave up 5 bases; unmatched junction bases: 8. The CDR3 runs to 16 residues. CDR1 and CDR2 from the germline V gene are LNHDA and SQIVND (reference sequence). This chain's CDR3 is CASSIQQTGENEKLFF. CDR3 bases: TGTGCCAGTAGTATTCAGCAGACAGGGGAAAATGAAAAACTGTTTTTT.

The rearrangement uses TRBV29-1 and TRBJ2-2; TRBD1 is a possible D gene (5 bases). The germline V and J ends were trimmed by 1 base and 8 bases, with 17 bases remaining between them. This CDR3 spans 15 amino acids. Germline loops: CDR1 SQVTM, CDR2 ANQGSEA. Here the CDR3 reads CSVEAAERGFGELFF. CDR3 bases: TGCAGCGTTGAAGCGGCGGAAAGGGGTTTTGGGGAGCTGTTTTTT.

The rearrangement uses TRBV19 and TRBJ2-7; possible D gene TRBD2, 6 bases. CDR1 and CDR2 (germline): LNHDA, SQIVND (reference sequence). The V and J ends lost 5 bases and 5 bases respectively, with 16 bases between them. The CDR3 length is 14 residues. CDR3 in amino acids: CASSYGGSSDEQYF. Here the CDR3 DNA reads TGTGCCAGTAGTTACGGGGGTTCGAGCGACGAGCAGTACTTC.

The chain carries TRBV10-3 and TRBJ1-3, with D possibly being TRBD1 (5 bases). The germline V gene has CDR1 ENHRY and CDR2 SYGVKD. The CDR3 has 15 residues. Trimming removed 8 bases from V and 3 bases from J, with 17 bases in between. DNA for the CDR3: TGTGCCATCCGGGGGGTTGACGGGTTTGGAAACACCATATATTTT. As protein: CAIRGVDGFGNTIYF.

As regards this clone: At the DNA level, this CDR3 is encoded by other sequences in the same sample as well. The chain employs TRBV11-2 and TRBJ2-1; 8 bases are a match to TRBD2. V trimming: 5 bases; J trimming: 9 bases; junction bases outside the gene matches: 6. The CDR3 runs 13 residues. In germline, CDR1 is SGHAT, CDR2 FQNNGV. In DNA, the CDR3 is TGTGCCAGCAGCCTAGGAAGCGGGGGTGAGCAGTTCTTC. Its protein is CASSLGSGGEQFF.

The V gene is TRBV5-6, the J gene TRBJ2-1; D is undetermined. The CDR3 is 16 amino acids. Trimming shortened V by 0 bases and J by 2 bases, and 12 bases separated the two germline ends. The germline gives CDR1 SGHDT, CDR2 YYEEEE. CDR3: CASSLEAAGTYNEQFF. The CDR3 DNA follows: TGTGCCAGCAGCTTGGAGGCAGCCGGAACCTACAATGAGCAGTTCTTC.

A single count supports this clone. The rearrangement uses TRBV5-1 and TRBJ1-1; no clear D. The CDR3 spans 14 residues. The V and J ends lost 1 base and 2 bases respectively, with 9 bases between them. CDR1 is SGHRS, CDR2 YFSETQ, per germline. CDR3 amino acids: CASSLLTGNTEAFF. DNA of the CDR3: TGCGCCAGCAGCTTGCTTACGGGCAACACTGAAGCTTTCTTT.

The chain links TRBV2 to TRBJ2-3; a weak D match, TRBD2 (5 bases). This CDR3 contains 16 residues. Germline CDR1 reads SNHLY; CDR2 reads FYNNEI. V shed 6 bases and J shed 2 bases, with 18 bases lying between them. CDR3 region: CASSEGAVSLTDTQYF. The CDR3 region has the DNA TGTGCCAGCAGCGAGGGAGCGGTCTCACTCACAGATACGCAGTATTTT.

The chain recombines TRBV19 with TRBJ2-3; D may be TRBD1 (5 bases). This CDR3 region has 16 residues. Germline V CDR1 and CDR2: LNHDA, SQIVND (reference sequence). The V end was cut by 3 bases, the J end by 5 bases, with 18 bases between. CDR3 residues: CASSMRQGGIGDTQYF. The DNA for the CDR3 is TGTGCCAGTAGTATGCGGCAGGGTGGTATTGGAGATACGCAGTATTTT.

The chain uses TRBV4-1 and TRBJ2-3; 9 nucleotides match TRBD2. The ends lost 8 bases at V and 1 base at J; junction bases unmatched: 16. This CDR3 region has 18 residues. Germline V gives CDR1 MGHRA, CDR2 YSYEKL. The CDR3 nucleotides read TGCGCCAGCGCTAAGTCGCCTAGCGGGGAACTGGGCACAGATACGCAGTATTTT. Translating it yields CASAKSPSGELGTDTQYF.

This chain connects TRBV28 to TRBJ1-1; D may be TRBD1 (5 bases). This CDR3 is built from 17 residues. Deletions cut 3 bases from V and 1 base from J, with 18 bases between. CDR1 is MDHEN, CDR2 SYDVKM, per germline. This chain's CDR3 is CASSFRDSKKGNTEAFF. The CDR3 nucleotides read TGTGCCAGCAGTTTTCGGGACTCAAAAAAGGGGAACACTGAAGCTTTCTTT.

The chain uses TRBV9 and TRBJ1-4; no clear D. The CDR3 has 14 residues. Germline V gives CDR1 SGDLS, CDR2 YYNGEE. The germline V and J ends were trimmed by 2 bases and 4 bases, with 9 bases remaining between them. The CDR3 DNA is TGTGCCAGCAGCGTGGGCAGATTTAATGAAAAACTGTTTTTT. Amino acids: CASSVGRFNEKLFF. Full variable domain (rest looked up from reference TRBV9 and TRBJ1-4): DSGVTQTPKHLITATGQRVTLRCSPRSGDLSVYWYQQSLDQGLQFLIQYYNGEERAKGNILERFSAQQFPDLHSELNLSSLELGDSALYFCASSVGRFNEKLFFGSGTQLSVL.

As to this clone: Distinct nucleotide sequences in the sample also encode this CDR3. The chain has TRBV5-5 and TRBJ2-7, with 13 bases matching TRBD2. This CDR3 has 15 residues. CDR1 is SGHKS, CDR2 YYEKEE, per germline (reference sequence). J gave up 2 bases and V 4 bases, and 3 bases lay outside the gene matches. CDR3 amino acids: CASSLTSGRAYEQYF. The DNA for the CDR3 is TGTGCCAGCAGCCTCACTAGCGGGAGGGCCTACGAGCAGTACTTC.

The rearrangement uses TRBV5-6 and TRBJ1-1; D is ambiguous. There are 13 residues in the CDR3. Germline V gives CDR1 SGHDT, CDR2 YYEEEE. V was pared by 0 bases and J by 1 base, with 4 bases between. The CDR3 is CASSLVANTEAFF. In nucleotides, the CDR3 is TGTGCCAGCAGCTTGGTAGCGAACACTGAAGCTTTCTTT.

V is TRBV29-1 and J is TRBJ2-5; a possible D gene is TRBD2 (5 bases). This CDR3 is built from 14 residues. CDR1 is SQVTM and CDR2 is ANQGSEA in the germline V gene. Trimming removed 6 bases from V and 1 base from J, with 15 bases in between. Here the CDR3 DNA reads TGCAGCGTCAATCCAATCGGACTCCAAGAGACCCAGTACTTC. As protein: CSVNPIGLQETQYF.

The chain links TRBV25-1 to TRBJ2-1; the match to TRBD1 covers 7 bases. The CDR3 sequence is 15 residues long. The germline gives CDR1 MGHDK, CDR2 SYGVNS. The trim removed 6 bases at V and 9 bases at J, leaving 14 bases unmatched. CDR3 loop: CASSDNRDRPAEQFF. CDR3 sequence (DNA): TGTGCCAGCAGCGATAACCGGGACAGACCCGCTGAGCAGTTCTTC.

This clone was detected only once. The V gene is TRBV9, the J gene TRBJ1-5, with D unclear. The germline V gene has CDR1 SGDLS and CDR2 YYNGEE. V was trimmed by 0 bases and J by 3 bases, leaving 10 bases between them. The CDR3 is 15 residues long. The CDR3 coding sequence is TGTGCCAGCAGCGTAGGAATCTTTCCCAATCAGCCCCAGCATTTT. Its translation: CASSVGIFPNQPQHF. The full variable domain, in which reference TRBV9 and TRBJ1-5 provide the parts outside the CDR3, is DSGVTQTPKHLITATGQRVTLRCSPRSGDLSVYWYQQSLDQGLQFLIQYYNGEERAKGNILERFSAQQFPDLHSELNLSSLELGDSALYFCASSVGIFPNQPQHFGDGTRLSIL.

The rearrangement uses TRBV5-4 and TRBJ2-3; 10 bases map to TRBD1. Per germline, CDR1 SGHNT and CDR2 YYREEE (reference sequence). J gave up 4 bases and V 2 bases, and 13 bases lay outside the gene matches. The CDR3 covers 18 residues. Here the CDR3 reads CASSFGTGESGFADTQYF. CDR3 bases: TGTGCCAGCAGCTTCGGGACAGGGGAGAGTGGTTTCGCAGATACGCAGTATTTT.

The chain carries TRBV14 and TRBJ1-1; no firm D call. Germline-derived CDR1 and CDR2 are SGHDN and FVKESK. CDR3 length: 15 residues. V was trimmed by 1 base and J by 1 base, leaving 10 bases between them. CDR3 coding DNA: TGTGCCAGCAGCCAAGTCGGGTTTACGAACACTGAAGCTTTCTTT. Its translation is CASSQVGFTNTEAFF.

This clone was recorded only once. This CDR3 is CASTEGGFPKNIQYF. CDR3 in DNA: TGTGCCAGCACAGAAGGTGGTTTTCCCAAAAACATTCAGTACTTC. The genes are TRBV6-1 and TRBJ2-4; no definite D call. With 7 bases removed from V and 2 bases from J, the gap between germline ends came to 15 bases. This CDR3 contains 15 residues. Germline V gene data show CDR1 as MNHNS and CDR2 as SASEGT.

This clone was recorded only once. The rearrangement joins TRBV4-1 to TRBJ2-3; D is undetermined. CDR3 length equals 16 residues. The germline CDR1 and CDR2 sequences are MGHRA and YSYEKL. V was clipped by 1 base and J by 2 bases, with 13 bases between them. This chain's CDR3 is CASSQVSDLLTDTQYF. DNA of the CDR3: TGCGCCAGCAGCCAAGTCTCGGACCTACTCACAGATACGCAGTATTTT.